The rows below give T cell receptor beta chains drawn from one sample of a study of response to subunit inactivated influenza vaccine. TCRdb reprocessed the RT-PCR reads with MiXCR, giving one entry per CDR3 protein. The sample holds 500,000 to 750,000 distinct CDR3 sequences, 14% seen once. Sequencing used PBMCs from blood, obtained 11 to 12 days after vaccination. The receptor set was obtained from a man aged 45-60 years who received an inactivated influenza vaccine. Each CDR3 is given with its conserved first and last residue. D genes are given only for firm matches. The listing skips clone size in some rows; elsewhere it reads once, few, many or a size class.

CDR3aa,CDR3nt,v_gene,abundance,d_gene,j_gene
CSVSVREGQKLFF,TGCAGCGTTTCAGTCCGCGAAGGTCAAAAACTGTTTTTT,TRBV29-1,many,NA,TRBJ1-4
CAISETPYEQYF,TGTGCCATCAGTGAGACTCCATACGAGCAGTACTTC,TRBV10-3,many,NA,TRBJ2-7
CASSQPGRAVRELFF,TGTGCCAGCAGCCAACCCGGGAGAGCTGTAAGGGAGCTGTTTTTT,TRBV3-1,NA,NA,TRBJ2-2
CATSPRLAGGNTGELFF,TGTGCCACCAGTCCCCGACTAGCGGGAGGGAACACCGGGGAGCTGTTTTTT,TRBV24-1,NA,TRBD2,TRBJ2-2
CASSIEQGNTEAFF,TGTGCCAGCTCAATAGAACAGGGAAACACTGAAGCTTTCTTT,TRBV18,NA,NA,TRBJ1-1
CASYPNSDRDEQYF,TGTGCCAGCTATCCCAATTCAGACAGGGACGAGCAGTACTTC,TRBV6-9,few,TRBD1,TRBJ2-7
CASRVAGSRVSSTDTQYF,TGTGCCAGCAGAGTAGCGGGATCGAGGGTATCTAGCACAGATACGCAGTATTTT,TRBV6-1,many,TRBD2,TRBJ2-3
CSAKESGANVLTF,TGCAGTGCGAAGGAATCTGGGGCCAACGTCCTGACTTTC,TRBV20-1,NA,NA,TRBJ2-6
CASSYSKGVEAFF,TGTGCCAGCAGTTACTCGAAGGGAGTTGAAGCTTTCTTT,TRBV6-2/TRBV6-3,NA,NA,TRBJ1-1
CASSFPSSGNYGYTF,TGTGCCAGCAGTTTTCCAAGTTCAGGCAACTATGGCTACACCTTC,TRBV12-3/TRBV12-4,many,NA,TRBJ1-2
CASSQGGIGSYEQYF,TGCGCCAGCAGCCAAGGGGGTATAGGATCCTACGAGCAGTACTTC,TRBV4-3,NA,NA,TRBJ2-7
CATGYGSFSNTEAFF,TGTGCCACCGGTTACGGGTCTTTTTCGAACACTGAAGCTTTCTTT,TRBV28,few,NA,TRBJ1-1
CASSFGSVSTGELFF,TGTGCCAGCAGTTTCGGAAGCGTGAGCACCGGGGAGCTGTTTTTT,TRBV28,NA,NA,TRBJ2-2
CASSDQDRDREQFF,TGTGCCAGCAGTGATCAAGACAGGGACCGGGAGCAGTTCTTC,TRBV6-7,few,TRBD1,TRBJ2-1
CASSPLKGTDTQYF,TGTGCCAGCTCACCACTAAAGGGCACAGATACGCAGTATTTT,TRBV18,NA,NA,TRBJ2-3
CASSLYYGSGNTIYF,TGTGCCAGCAGCCTATACTACGGCTCTGGAAACACCATATATTTT,TRBV7-2,few,NA,TRBJ1-3
CASSYPGTGYEKLFF,TGTGCCAGCAGCTACCCCGGGACAGGTTATGAAAAACTGTTTTTT,TRBV7-9,NA,TRBD1,TRBJ1-4
CASSQATGLAGVTRNEQFF,TGTGCCAGCAGCCAAGCCACGGGACTAGCGGGAGTTACACGCAATGAGCAGTTCTTC,TRBV4-2,few,TRBD2,TRBJ2-1
CASSFDWPDNSPLHF,TGTGCCAGCAGCTTTGATTGGCCAGATAATTCACCCCTCCACTTT,TRBV7-9,few,NA,TRBJ1-6
CATSDFARGIDNEQFF,TGTGCCACCAGTGATTTTGCGAGAGGGATCGACAATGAGCAGTTCTTC,TRBV24-1,many,NA,TRBJ2-1
CSARTDPRGELFF,TGCAGTGCTAGGACAGATCCCCGGGGGGAGCTGTTTTTT,TRBV20-1,NA,NA,TRBJ2-2
CASRNGQNSYEQYF,TGTGCCAGCAGAAACGGACAGAATTCCTACGAGCAGTACTTC,TRBV6-1,NA,NA,TRBJ2-7
CSVEVGSNTGELFF,TGCAGCGTTGAAGTTGGTTCGAACACCGGGGAGCTGTTTTTT,TRBV29-1,few,NA,TRBJ2-2
CASSNTGDPYNEQFF,TGTGCCAGCAGCAACACAGGAGACCCGTACAATGAGCAGTTCTTC,TRBV5-5,few,NA,TRBJ2-1
CASSFQGNLGYTF,TGTGCCAGCAGTTTCCAGGGAAATCTCGGCTACACCTTC,TRBV6-2/TRBV6-3,NA,NA,TRBJ1-2
CASNDAINSGGPLSRRETQYF,TGTGCCAGCAACGACGCGATAAATAGCGGGGGGCCTCTCTCGAGGCGGGAGACCCAGTACTTC,TRBV6-4,few,TRBD2,TRBJ2-5
CSARSPGTALWNEKLFF,TGCAGTGCGCGCTCTCCCGGTACCGCACTCTGGAATGAAAAACTGTTTTTT,TRBV20-1,few,NA,TRBJ1-4
CSVEQLRGRTEAFF,TGCAGCGTTGAACAACTGAGGGGGCGGACTGAAGCTTTCTTT,TRBV29-1,few,TRBD1,TRBJ1-1
CASSPRKGRSGELFF,TGTGCCAGCAGCCCCAGGAAGGGAAGGTCCGGGGAGCTGTTTTTT,TRBV7-2,NA,NA,TRBJ2-2
CASSQDGSSGYQETQYF,TGTGCCAGCTCACAGGACGGGAGCTCGGGGTACCAAGAGACCCAGTACTTC,TRBV18,few,NA,TRBJ2-5
CASSRNGGSENEQFF,TGTGCCAGCAGTCGGAATGGCGGGAGCGAGAATGAGCAGTTCTTC,TRBV6-1,NA,TRBD2,TRBJ2-1
CASSLGGQNTEAFF,TGCGCCAGCAGCTTGGGGGGGCAAAACACTGAAGCTTTCTTT,TRBV5-1,many,NA,TRBJ1-1
CASAPGARGYTF,TGTGCCAGCGCCCCCGGGGCGAGAGGCTACACCTTC,TRBV18,few,NA,TRBJ1-2
CASSPIQTSPLHF,TGTGCCAGCTCACCAATACAAACCTCACCCCTCCACTTT,TRBV18,few,NA,TRBJ1-6
CASSISGLGDVTQYF,TGTGCCAGTAGTATATCGGGACTGGGAGACGTGACCCAGTACTTC,TRBV19,few,NA,TRBJ2-5
CASSSDGPGEQYF,TGTGCCAGCAGCTCTGACGGGCCGGGCGAGCAGTACTTC,TRBV7-9,NA,NA,TRBJ2-7
CSAPQLAGAGELFF,TGCAGTGCCCCCCAACTAGCCGGGGCCGGGGAGCTGTTTTTT,TRBV20-1,many,NA,TRBJ2-2
CSVPGQGGEQYF,TGCAGCGTTCCGGGACAGGGGGGCGAGCAGTACTTC,TRBV29-1,few,TRBD1,TRBJ2-7
CASSQDRKPRDTQYF,TGTGCCAGCAGCCAAGATCGCAAGCCTCGGGATACGCAGTATTTT,TRBV14,many,NA,TRBJ2-3
CAIRLGGLDEQFF,TGTGCCATCAGGCTCGGGGGCTTAGATGAGCAGTTCTTC,TRBV10-3,few,NA,TRBJ2-1
CASSPGSPDSGANVLTF,TGTGCCAGCTCACCGGGGAGCCCGGACTCTGGGGCCAACGTCCTGACTTTC,TRBV18,NA,NA,TRBJ2-6
CASSQDLIAGGETQYF,TGCGCCAGCAGCCAAGATTTAATAGCGGGAGGAGAGACCCAGTACTTC,TRBV4-3,many,TRBD2,TRBJ2-5
CASSFSPILSYEQYF,TGTGCCAGCAGCTTTAGTCCTATTCTTTCCTACGAGCAGTACTTC,TRBV7-2,many,NA,TRBJ2-7
CSVEARWVSETQYF,TGCAGCGTTGAAGCGCGATGGGTTTCCGAGACCCAGTACTTC,TRBV29-1,NA,NA,TRBJ2-5
CASSHRPGTRNNEQFF,TGTGCCAGCAGCCATCGACCGGGGACACGTAACAATGAGCAGTTCTTC,TRBV11-2,NA,NA,TRBJ2-1
CASRSGGRAQYF,TGTGCCAGCAGATCGGGGGGGCGAGCCCAGTACTTC,TRBV6-2/TRBV6-3,few,TRBD2,TRBJ2-5
CATSMGKPTDTQYF,TGTGCCACCAGCATGGGGAAACCCACAGATACGCAGTATTTT,TRBV15,NA,NA,TRBJ2-3
CASSRDRVEADTQYF,TGTGCCAGCAGCAGGGACAGGGTCGAGGCAGATACGCAGTATTTT,TRBV9,few,TRBD1,TRBJ2-3
CSARDLQGSYEQYF,TGCAGTGCTAGAGATCTTCAGGGATCCTACGAGCAGTACTTC,TRBV20-1,few,NA,TRBJ2-7
CASSPGQRLYEQYF,TGTGCCAGCAGCCCAGGACAGAGACTCTACGAGCAGTACTTC,TRBV7-6,few,NA,TRBJ2-7
CASSPPGQGIEQFF,TGTGCCAGCAGCCCTCCGGGACAGGGTATTGAGCAGTTCTTC,TRBV12-3/TRBV12-4,many,TRBD1,TRBJ2-1
CASSFLSEYNEQFF,TGTGCCAGCAGTTTCCTCTCGGAATACAATGAGCAGTTCTTC,TRBV27,NA,NA,TRBJ2-1
CANAPGLSYEQYF,TGTGCCAACGCCCCCGGCCTAAGCTACGAGCAGTACTTC,TRBV10-3,few,NA,TRBJ2-7
CASSHRGSDTQYF,TGCGCCAGCAGCCACCGGGGGTCAGATACGCAGTATTTT,TRBV4-3,many,NA,TRBJ2-3
CATTAGEGTDTQYF,TGCGCCACCACAGCCGGAGAGGGGACAGATACGCAGTATTTT,TRBV5-1,many,NA,TRBJ2-3
CASSPSGGGASYNEQFF,TGTGCCAGCAGCCCCAGCGGCGGGGGGGCCTCCTACAATGAGCAGTTCTTC,TRBV7-6,NA,TRBD2,TRBJ2-1
CASSRNWVEEQYF,TGTGCCAGCAGTAGAAATTGGGTTGAGGAGCAGTACTTC,TRBV28,few,NA,TRBJ2-7
CATSDPGKTETQYF,TGTGCCACCAGTGACCCCGGGAAAACGGAGACCCAGTACTTC,TRBV24-1,few,NA,TRBJ2-5
CASSGNQGIPQPQHF,TGTGCCAGCAGCGGAAACCAGGGTATCCCTCAGCCCCAGCATTTT,TRBV5-6,NA,NA,TRBJ1-5
CASSHLESSYNEQFF,TGTGCCAGCAGTCATTTGGAGAGCTCCTACAATGAGCAGTTCTTC,TRBV12-3/TRBV12-4,few,NA,TRBJ2-1